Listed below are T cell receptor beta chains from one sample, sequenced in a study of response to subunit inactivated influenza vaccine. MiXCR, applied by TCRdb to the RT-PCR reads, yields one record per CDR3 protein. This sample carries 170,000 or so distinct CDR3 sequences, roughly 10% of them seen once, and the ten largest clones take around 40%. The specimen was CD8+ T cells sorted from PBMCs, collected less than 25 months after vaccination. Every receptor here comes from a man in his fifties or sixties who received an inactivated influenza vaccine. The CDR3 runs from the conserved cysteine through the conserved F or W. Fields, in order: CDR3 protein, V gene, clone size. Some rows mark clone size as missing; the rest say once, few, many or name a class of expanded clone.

CSARFRGDNQPQHF | TRBV20-1 | many
CSALRARENTGELFF | TRBV29-1 | many
CSAAPLIAGVTDTQYF | TRBV20-1 | .
CATQAQETQYF | TRBV24-1 | few
CASSFFAGGSGEQYF | TRBV7-9 | few
CASRPFDGDTEAFF | TRBV2 | many
CASRPRDRVKTQYF | TRBV28 | .
CASSGLLAGEQYF | TRBV10-2 | many
CASSPLGGTYNEQFF | TRBV6-1 | many
CSVLDRNANTGELFF | TRBV29-1 | many
CASTNGVRGRAWSGELFF | TRBV6-1 | .
CASSLTASFGDQYF | TRBV4-1 | .
CASSPGTLSYNEQFF | TRBV4-1 | many
CASSHRGRVISYNEQFF | TRBV12-3/TRBV12-4 | many
CAWDGATNEKLFF | TRBV30 | many
CSVEDLDSGNTIYF | TRBV29-1 | many
CASSGLGQHTGELFF | TRBV6-1 | few
CASSYDTATNEKLFF | TRBV6-2/TRBV6-3 | few
CASSLFTDEQYF | TRBV7-2 | many
CASSHFRGQSTDTQYF | TRBV7-9 | .
CASSTWGQANTEAFF | TRBV7-8 | few
CASRVTSGRTYEQYF | TRBV2 | .
CSVELYGQGASGNTIYF | TRBV29-1 | few
CASSYGMEATYEQYF | TRBV6-5 | many
CASSAGTSGKQETQYF | TRBV5-1 | .
CSVEDWGSGNSKTGELFF | TRBV29-1 | once
CASSTGGVTEAFF | TRBV12-3/TRBV12-4 | many
CASSFQQREIPSTDTQYF | TRBV28 | many
CASIFFPGGDGYTF | TRBV5-1 | .
CSARATFGYNEQFF | TRBV20-1 | .
CSVDRRDRAYNEQFF | TRBV29-1 | many
CASSPFGWHEQYF | TRBV11-2 | .
CSVELRGFTDTQYF | TRBV29-1 | many
CASSDEGEETQYF | TRBV2 | many
CASSGLSETQYF | TRBV7-9 | .
CASSLAILGKAYEQYF | TRBV7-9 | many
CASSLLTGTGATEAFF | TRBV4-1 | many
CASKLGDTQYF | TRBV6-5 | .
CASSFPGLTDTQYF | TRBV11-2 | few
CASSLATGRRLIYGYTF | TRBV7-9 | .
CASSFDSTYEQYF | TRBV7-8 | few
CASSPASTDTQYF | TRBV12-3/TRBV12-4 | .
CASSQEKAGGPYEQYF | TRBV4-2 | few
CASSYDRGSRYEQYF | TRBV6-2/TRBV6-3 | few
CSVAGTGSSYNEQFF | TRBV29-1 | many
CASSQGSGTDEQFF | TRBV4-3 | many